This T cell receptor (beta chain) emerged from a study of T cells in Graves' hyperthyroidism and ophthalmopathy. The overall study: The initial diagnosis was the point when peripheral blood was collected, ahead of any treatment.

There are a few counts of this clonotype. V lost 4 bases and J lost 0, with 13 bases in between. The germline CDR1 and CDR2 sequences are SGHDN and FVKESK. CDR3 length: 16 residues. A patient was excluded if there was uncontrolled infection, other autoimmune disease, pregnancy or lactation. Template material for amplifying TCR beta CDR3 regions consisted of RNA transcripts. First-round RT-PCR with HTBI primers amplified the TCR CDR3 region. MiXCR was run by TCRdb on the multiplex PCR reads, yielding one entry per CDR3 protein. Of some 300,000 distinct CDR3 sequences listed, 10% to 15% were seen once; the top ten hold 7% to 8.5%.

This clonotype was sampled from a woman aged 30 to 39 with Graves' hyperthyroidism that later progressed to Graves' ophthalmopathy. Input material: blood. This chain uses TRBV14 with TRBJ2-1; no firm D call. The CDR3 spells CASSPSNYYSYNEQFF. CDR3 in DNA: TGTGCCAGCAGCCCTTCGAACTATTACTCCTACAATGAGCAGTTCTTC.